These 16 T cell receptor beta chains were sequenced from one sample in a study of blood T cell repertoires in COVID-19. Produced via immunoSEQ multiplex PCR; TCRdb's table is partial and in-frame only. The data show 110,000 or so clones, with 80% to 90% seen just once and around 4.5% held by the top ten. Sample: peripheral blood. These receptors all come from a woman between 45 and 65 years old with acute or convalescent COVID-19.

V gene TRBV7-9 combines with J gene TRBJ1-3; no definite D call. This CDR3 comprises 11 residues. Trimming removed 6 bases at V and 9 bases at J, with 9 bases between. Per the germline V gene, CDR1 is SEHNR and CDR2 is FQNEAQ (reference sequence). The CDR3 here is CASSLGRTIYF. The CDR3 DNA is TGTGCCAGCAGTTTGGGCCGCACCATATATTTT.

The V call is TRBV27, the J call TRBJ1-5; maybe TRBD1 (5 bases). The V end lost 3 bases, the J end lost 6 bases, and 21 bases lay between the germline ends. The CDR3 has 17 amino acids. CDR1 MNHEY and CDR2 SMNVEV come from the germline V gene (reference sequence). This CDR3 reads CASSLCRERCKSQPQHF. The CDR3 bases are TGTGCCAGCAGTTTGTGCAGGGAACGTTGTAAGAGTCAGCCCCAGCATTTT.

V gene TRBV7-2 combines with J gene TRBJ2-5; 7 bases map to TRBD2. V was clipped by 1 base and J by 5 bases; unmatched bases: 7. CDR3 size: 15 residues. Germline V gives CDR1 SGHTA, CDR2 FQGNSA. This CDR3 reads CASSLVSRGGETQYF. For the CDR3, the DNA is TGTGCCAGCAGCTTAGTATCGCGGGGAGGGGAGACCCAGTACTTC.

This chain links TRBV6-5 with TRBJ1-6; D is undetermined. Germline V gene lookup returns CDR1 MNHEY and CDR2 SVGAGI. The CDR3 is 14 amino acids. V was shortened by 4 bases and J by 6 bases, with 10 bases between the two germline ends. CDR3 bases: TGTGCCAGCAGTTTCAGTGGCCCTAATTCACCCCTCCACTTT. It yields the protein CASSFSGPNSPLHF.

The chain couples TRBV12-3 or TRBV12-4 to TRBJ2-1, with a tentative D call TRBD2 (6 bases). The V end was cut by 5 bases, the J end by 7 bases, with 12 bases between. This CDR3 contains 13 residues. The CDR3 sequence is CASSPGTFNEQFF. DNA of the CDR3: TGTGCCAGCAGTCCCGGGACTTTTAATGAGCAGTTCTTC.

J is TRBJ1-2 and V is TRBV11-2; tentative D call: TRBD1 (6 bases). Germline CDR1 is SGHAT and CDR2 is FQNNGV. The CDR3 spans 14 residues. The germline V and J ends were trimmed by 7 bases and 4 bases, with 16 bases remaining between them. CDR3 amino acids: CASTPEGQIYGYTF. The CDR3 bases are TGTGCCAGCACCCCCGAGGGACAAATCTATGGCTACACCTTC.

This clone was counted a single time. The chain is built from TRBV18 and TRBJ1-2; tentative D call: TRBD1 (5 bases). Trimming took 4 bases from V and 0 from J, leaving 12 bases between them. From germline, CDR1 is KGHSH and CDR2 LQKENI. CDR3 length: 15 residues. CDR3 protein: CASSHEKGTNYGYTF. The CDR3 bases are TGTGCCAGCTCACATGAGAAGGGGACTAACTATGGCTACACCTTC.

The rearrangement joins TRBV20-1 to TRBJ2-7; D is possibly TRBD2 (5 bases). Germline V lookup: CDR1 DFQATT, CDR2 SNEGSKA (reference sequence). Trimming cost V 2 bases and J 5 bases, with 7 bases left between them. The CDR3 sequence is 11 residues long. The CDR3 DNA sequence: TGCAGTGCTAGAAGCGGTCACGAGCAGTACTTC. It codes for CSARSGHEQYF.

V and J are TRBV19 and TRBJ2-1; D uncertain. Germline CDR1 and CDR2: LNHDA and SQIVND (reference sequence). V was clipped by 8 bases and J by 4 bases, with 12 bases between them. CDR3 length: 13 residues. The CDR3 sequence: CASREAAYNEQFF. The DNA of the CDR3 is TGTGCCAGTCGTGAGGCCGCTTACAATGAGCAGTTCTTC.

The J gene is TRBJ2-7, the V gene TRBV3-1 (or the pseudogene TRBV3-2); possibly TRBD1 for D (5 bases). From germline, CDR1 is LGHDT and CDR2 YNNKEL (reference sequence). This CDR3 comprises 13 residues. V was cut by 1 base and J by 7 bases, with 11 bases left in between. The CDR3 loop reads CASSQAGRAEQYF. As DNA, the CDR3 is TGTGCCAGCAGCCAAGCGGGCAGGGCAGAGCAGTACTTC.

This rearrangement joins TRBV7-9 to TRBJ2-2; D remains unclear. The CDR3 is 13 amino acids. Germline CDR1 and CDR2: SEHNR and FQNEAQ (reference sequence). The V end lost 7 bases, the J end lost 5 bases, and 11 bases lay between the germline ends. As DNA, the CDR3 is TGTGCCAGCATCCTTAGTAATACCGGGGAGCTGTTTTTT. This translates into CASILSNTGELFF.

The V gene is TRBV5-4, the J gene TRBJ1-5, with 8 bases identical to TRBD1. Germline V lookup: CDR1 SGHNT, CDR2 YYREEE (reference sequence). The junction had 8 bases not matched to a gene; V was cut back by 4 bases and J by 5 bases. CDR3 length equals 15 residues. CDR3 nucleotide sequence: TGTGCCAGCAGCCTAGACAGGGGATTACATCAGCCCCAGCATTTT. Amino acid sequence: CASSLDRGLHQPQHF.

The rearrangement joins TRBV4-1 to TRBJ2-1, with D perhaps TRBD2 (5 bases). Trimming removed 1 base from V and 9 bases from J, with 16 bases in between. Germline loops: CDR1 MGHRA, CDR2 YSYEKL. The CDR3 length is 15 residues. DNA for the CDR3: TGCGCCAGCAGCCAAGGTGCAGACTACCAGTCTGAGCAGTTCTTC. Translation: CASSQGADYQSEQFF.

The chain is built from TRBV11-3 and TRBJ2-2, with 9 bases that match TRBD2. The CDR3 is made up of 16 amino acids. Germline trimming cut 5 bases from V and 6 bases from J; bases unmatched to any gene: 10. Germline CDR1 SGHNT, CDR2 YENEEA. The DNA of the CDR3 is TGTGCCAGCAGCCCAACACCGGCGGGGGGGCCCGGGGAGCTGTTTTTT. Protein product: CASSPTPAGGPGELFF.

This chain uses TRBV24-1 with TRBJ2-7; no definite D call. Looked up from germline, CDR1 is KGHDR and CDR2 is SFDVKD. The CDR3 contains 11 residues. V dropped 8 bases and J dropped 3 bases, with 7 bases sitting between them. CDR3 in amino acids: CATISRYEQYF. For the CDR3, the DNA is TGTGCCACCATCTCCCGCTACGAGCAGTACTTC.

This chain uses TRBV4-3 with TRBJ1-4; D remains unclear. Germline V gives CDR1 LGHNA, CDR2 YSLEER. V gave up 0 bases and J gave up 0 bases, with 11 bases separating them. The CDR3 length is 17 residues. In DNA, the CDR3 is TGCGCCAGCAGCCAAGAAAGATGGGCTTCAACTAATGAAAAACTGTTTTTT. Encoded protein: CASSQERWASTNEKLFF.